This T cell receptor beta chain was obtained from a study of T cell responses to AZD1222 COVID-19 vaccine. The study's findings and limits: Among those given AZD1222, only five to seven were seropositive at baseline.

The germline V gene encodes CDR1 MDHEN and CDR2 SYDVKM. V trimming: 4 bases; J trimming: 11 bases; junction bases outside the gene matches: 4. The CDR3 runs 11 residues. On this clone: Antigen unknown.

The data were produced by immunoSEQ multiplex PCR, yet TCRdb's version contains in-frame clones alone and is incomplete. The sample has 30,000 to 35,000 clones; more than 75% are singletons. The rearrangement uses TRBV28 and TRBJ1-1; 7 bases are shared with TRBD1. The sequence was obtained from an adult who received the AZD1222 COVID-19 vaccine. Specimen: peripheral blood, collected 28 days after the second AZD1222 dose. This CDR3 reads CASSSRGQAFF. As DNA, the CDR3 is TGTGCCAGCAGTTCTAGGGGGCAGGCTTTCTTT.